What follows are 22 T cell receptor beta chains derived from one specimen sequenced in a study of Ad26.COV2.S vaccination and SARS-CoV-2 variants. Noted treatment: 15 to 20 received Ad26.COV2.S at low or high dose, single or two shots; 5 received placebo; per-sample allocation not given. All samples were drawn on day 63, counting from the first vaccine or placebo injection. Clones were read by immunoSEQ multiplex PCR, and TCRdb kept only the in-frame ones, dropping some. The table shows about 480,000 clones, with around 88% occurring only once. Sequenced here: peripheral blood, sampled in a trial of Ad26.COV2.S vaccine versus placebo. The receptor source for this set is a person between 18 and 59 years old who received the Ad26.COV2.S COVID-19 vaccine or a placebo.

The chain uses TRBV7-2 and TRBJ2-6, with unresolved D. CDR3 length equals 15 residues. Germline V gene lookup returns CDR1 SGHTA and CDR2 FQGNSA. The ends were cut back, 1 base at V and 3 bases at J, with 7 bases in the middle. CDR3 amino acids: CASSLGGFGANVLTF. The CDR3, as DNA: TGTGCCAGCAGCTTAGGAGGTTTTGGGGCCAACGTCCTGACTTTC.

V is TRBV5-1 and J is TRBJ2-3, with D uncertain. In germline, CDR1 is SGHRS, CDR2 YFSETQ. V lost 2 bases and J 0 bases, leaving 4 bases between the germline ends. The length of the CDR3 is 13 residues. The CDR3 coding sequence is TGCGCCAGCAGCTTCGTGAGCACAGATACGCAGTATTTT. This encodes CASSFVSTDTQYF.

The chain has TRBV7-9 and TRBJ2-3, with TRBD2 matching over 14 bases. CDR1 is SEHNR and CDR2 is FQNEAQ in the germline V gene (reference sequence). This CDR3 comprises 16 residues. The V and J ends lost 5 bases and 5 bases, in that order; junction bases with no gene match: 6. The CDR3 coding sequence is TGTGCCAGCAGCCGACCGACTAGCGGGAGGGAAGATACGCAGTATTTT. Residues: CASSRPTSGREDTQYF.

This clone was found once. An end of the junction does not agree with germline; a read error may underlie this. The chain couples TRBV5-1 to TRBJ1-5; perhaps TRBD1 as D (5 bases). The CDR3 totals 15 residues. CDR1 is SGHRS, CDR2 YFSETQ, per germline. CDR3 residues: CARSLVGGETQPQHF. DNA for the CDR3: TGCGCCCGCAGCTTGGTGGGGGGGGAGACTCAGCCCCAGCATTTT.

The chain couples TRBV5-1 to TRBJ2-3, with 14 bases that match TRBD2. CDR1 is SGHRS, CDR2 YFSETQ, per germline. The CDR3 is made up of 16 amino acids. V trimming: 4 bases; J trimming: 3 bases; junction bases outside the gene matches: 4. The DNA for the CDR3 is TGCGCCAGCAGCACCCGACTAGCGGGAGGGACAGATACGCAGTATTTT. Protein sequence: CASSTRLAGGTDTQYF. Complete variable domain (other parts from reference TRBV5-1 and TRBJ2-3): KAGVTQTPRYLIKTRGQQVTLSCSPISGHRSVSWYQQTPGQGLQFLFEYFSETQRNKGNFPGRFSGRQFSNSRSEMNVSTLELGDSALYLCASSTRLAGGTDTQYFGPGTRLTVL.

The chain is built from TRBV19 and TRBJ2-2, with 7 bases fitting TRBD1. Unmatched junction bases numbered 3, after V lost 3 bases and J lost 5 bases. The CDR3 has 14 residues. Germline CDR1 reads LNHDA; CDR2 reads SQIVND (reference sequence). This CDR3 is CASSMKQGTGELFF. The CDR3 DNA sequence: TGTGCCAGTAGTATGAAACAGGGGACCGGGGAGCTGTTTTTT. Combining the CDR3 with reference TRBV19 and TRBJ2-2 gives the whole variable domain DGGITQSPKYLFRKEGQNVTLSCEQNLNHDAMYWYRQDPGQGLRLIYYSQIVNDFQKGDIAEGYSVSREKKESFPLTVTSAQKNPTAFYLCASSMKQGTGELFFGEGSRLTVL.

CDR3 nucleotide sequence: TGTGCCAGCAGACCCAGCGGGAGCGGGCGCGAGCAGTACTTC. Translation gives CASRPSGSGREQYF. The V and J genes are TRBV7-2 and TRBJ2-7; 8 nucleotides line up with TRBD2. Germline trimming cut 6 bases from V and 6 bases from J; bases unmatched to any gene: 10. The CDR3 contains 14 residues. Germline CDR1 and CDR2: SGHTA and FQGNSA. Drawing the rest from reference TRBV7-2 and TRBJ2-7, the complete variable domain is GAGVSQSPSNKVTEKGKDVELRCDPISGHTALYWYRQSLGQGLEFLIYFQGNSAPDKSGLPSDRFSAERTGGSVSTLTIQRTQQEDSAVYLCASRPSGSGREQYFGPGTRLTVT.

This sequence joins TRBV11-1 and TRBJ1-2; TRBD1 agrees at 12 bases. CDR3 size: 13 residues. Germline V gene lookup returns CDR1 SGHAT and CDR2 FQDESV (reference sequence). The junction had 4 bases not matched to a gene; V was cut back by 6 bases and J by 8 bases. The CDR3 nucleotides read TGTGCCAGCAGGGGACAGGGGGCGCACGGCTACACCTTC. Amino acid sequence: CASRGQGAHGYTF.

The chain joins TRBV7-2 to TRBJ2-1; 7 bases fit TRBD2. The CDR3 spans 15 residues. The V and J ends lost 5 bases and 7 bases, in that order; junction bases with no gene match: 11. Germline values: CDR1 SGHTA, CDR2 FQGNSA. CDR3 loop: CASSRVGTKENEQFF. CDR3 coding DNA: TGTGCCAGCAGCCGGGTCGGGACTAAAGAAAATGAGCAGTTCTTC.

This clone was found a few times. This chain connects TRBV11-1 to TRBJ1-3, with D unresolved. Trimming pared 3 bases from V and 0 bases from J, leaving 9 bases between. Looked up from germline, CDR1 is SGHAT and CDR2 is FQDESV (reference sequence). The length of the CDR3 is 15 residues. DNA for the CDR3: TGTGCCAGCAGCTTCCATCACGGCTCTGGAAACACCATATATTTT. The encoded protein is CASSFHHGSGNTIYF.

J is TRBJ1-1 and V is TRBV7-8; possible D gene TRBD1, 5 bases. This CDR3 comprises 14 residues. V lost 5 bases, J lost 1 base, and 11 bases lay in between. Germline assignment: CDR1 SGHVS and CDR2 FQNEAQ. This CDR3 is CASSPGHANTEAFF. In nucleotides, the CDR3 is TGTGCCAGCAGCCCAGGACACGCGAACACTGAAGCTTTCTTT. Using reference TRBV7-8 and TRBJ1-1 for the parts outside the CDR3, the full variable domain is GAGVSQSPRYKVAKRGQDVALRCDPISGHVSLFWYQQALGQGPEFLTYFQNEAQLDKSGLPSDRFFAERPEGSVSTLKIQRTQQEDSAVYLCASSPGHANTEAFFGQGTRLTVV.

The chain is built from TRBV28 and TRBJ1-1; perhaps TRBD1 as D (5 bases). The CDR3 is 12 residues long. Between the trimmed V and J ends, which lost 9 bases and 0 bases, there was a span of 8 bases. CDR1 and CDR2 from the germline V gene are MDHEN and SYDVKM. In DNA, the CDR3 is TGTGCCAGTCGGGGGGTGAACACTGAAGCTTTCTTT. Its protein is CASRGVNTEAFF.

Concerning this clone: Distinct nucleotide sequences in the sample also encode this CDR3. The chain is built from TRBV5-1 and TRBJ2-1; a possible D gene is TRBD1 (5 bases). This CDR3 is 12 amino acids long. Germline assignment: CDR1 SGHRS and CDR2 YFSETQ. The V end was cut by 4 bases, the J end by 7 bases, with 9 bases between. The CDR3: CASSPPGNEQFF. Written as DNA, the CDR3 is TGCGCCAGCAGCCCGCCAGGGAATGAGCAGTTCTTC.

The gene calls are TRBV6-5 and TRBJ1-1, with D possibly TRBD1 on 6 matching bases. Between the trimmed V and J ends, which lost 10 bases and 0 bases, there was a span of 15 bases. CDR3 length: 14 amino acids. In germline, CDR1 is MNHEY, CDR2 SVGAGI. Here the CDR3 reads CAKGPDRVNTEAFF. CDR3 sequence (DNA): TGTGCCAAAGGTCCGGACAGAGTGAACACTGAAGCTTTCTTT.

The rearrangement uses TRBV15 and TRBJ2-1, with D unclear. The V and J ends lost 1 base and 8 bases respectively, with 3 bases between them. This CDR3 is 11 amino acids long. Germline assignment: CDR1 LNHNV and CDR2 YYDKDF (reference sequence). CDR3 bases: TGTGCCACCAGCAGAGCGTATGAGCAGTTCTTC. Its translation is CATSRAYEQFF.

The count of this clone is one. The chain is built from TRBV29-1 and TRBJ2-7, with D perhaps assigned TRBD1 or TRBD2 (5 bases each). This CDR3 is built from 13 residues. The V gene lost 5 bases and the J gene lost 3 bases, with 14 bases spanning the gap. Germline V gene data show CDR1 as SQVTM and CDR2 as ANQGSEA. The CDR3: CSVLGDLGYEQYF. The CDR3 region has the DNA TGCAGCGTTTTGGGGGACCTGGGCTACGAGCAGTACTTC.

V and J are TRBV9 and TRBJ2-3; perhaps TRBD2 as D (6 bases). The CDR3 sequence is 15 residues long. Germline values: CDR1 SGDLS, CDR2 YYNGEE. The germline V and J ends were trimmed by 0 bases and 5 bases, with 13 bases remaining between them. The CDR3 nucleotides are TGTGCCAGCAGCGTAGAGGGAGGCCGAATAGATACGCAGTATTTT. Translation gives CASSVEGGRIDTQYF.

The CDR3 spells CASSWPSRQQETQYF. Here the CDR3 DNA reads TGTGCCAGCAGCTGGCCTTCCCGTCAGCAAGAGACCCAGTACTTC. The chain joins TRBV7-9 to TRBJ2-5; no firm D call. The CDR3 runs 15 residues. From germline, CDR1 is SEHNR and CDR2 FQNEAQ (reference sequence). Trimming shortened V by 4 bases and J by 2 bases, and 14 bases separated the two germline ends.

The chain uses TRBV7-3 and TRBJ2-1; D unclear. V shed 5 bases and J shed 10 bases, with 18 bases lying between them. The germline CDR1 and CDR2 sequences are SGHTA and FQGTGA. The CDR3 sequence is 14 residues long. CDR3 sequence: CASSPSRITREQFF. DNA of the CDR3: TGTGCCAGCAGCCCCTCGAGGATTACTCGAGAGCAGTTCTTC.

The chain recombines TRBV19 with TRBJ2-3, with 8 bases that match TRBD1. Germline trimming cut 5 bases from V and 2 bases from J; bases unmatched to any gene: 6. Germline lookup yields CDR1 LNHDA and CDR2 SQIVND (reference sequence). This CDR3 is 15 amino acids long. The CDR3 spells CASSAGTGLTDTQYF. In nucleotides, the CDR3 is TGTGCCAGTAGTGCTGGGACAGGACTCACAGATACGCAGTATTTT.

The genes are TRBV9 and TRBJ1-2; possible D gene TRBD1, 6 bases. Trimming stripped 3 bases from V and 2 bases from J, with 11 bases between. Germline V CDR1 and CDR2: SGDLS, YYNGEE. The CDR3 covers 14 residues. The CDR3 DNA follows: TGTGCCAGCAGCGCTTGGACAGAGAACTATGGCTACACCTTC. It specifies CASSAWTENYGYTF.

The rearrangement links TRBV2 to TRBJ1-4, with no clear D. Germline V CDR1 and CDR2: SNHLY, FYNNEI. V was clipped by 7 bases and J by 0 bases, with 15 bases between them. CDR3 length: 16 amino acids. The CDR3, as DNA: TGTGCCAGCAACCCATCTATTCACACAACTAATGAAAAACTGTTTTTT. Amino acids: CASNPSIHTTNEKLFF.